The sequence of this TCR beta chain was determined in a study of cytomegalovirus exposure and HLA in healthy donors. A word on this clone: The sample carries other DNA sequences with the same CDR3.

The primer mix had 60 Vbeta and 13 Jbeta primers. The data were produced by immunoSEQ multiplex PCR, yet TCRdb's version contains in-frame clones alone and is incomplete. This sample yields over 150,000 clones, of which 65% to 90% are seen a single time; over 2% belongs to the top ten. The sample comprised PBMCs. The sequence came from a male donor in good health and CMV-seronegative.

The CDR3 sequence is CASKGQPNQPQHF. In nucleotides, the CDR3 is TGCGCCAGCAAGGGACAGCCCAATCAGCCCCAGCATTTT. The chain links TRBV10-2 to TRBJ1-5; 7 bases match TRBD1. Looked up from germline, CDR1 is WSHSY and CDR2 is SAAADI. The V gene end was trimmed by 7 bases and the J gene end by 3 bases; junction bases not matched to a gene: 3. The CDR3 is 13 amino acids.